Included here is one T cell receptor (beta chain) sequence, with context. Sequencing was performed with immunoSEQ multiplex PCR; in TCRdb, only in-frame clones are kept and a portion is missing. The data show around 6,400 clones, with less than 70% seen just once and around 50% held by the top ten. This tumor tissue came from a pretreatment baseline collection. The sample is drawn from a study of circulating tumor DNA in untreated peripheral T-cell lymphoma. Sequenced sample: tumor tissue. The origin of this receptor is a human donor with peripheral T-cell lymphoma.

The CDR3 DNA follows: TGCGCCAGCAGCCATCCCGGGTCTACCTACGAGCAGTACTTC. Residues: CASSHPGSTYEQYF. The chain is built from TRBV5-1 and TRBJ2-7; no clear D. Germline CDR1 SGHRS, CDR2 YFSETQ. This CDR3 comprises 14 residues. Trimming cost V 4 bases and J 2 bases, with 13 bases left between them.